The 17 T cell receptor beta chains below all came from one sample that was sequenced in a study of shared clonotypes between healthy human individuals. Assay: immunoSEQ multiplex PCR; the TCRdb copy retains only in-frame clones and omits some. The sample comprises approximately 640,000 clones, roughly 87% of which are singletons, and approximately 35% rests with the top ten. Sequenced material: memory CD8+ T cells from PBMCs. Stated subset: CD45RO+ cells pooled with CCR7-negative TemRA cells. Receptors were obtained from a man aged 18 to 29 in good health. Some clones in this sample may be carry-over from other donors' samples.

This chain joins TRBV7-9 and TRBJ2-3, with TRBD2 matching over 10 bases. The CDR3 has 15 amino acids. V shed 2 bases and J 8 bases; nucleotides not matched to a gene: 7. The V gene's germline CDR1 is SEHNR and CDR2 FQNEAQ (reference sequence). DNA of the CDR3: TGTGCCAGCAGCTTATTTCTAGCGGGAGTCAGTACGCAGTATTTT. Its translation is CASSLFLAGVSTQYF.

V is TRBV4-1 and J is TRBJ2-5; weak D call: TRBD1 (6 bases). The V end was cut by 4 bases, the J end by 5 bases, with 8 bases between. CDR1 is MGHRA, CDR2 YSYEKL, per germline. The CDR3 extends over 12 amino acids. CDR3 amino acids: CASSLRGETQYF. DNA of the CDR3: TGCGCCAGCAGCCTTAGGGGGGAGACCCAGTACTTC.

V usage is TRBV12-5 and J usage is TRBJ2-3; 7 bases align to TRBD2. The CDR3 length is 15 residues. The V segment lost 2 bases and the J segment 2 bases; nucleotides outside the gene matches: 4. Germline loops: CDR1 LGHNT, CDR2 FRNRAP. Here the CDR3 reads CASGLWRENTDTQYF. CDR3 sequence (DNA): TGTGCTAGTGGTTTGTGGCGGGAGAACACAGATACGCAGTATTTT. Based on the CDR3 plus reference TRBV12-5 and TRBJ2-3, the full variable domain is DARVTQTPRHKVTEMGQEVTMRCQPILGHNTVFWYRQTMMQGLELLAYFRNRAPLDDSGMPKDRFSAEMPDATLATLKIQPSEPRDSAVYFCASGLWRENTDTQYFGPGTRLTVL.

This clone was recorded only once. The CDR3 loop reads CASSQGRAYVSYEQYF. The CDR3 coding sequence is TGTGCCAGCAGCCAAGGAAGAGCATACGTTTCCTACGAGCAGTACTTC. V is TRBV14 and J is TRBJ2-7, with D uncertain. The CDR3 extends over 16 amino acids. The ends were cut back, 1 base at V and 1 base at J, with 14 bases in the middle. Germline V lookup: CDR1 SGHDN, CDR2 FVKESK. The full variable domain, in which reference TRBV14 and TRBJ2-7 provide the parts outside the CDR3, is EAGVTQFPSHSVIEKGQTVTLRCDPISGHDNLYWYRRVMGKEIKFLLHFVKESKQDESGMPNNRFLAERTGGTYSTLKVQPAELEDSGVYFCASSQGRAYVSYEQYFGPGTRLTVT.

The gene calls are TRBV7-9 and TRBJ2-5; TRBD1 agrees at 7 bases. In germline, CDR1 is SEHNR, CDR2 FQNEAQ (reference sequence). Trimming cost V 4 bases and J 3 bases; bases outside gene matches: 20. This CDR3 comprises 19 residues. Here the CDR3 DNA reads TGTGCCAGCAGCTGGGAACAGGGGTTGGGCCCCCTCCCCGAAGAGACCCAGTACTTC. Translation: CASSWEQGLGPLPEETQYF. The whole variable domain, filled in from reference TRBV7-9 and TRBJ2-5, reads DTGVSQNPRHKITKRGQNVTFRCDPISEHNRLYWYRQTLGQGPEFLTYFQNEAQLEKSRLLSDRFSAERPKGSFSTLEIQRTEQGDSAMYLCASSWEQGLGPLPEETQYFGPGTRLLVL.

CDR3 bases: TGTGCCAGCAGTTTCTCGGGACACTCAACGCCTGGGGCCAACGTCCTGACTTTC. This sequence encodes CASSFSGHSTPGANVLTF. The V gene is TRBV5-6, the J gene TRBJ2-6; perhaps TRBD1 as D (6 bases). Trimming removed 5 bases at V and 2 bases at J, with 20 bases between. This CDR3 comprises 18 residues. From germline, CDR1 is SGHDT and CDR2 YYEEEE.

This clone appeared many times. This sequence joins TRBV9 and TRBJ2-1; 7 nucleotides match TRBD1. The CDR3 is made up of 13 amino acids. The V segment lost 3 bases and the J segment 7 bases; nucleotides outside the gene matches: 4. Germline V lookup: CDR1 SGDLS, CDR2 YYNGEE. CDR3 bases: TGTGCCAGCAGCGGGACAGGAGTAAATGAGCAGTTCTTC. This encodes CASSGTGVNEQFF.

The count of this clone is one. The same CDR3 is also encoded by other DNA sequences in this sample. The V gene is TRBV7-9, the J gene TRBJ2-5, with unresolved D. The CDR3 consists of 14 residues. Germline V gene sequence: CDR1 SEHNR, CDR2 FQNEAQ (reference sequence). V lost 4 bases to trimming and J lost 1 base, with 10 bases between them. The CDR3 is CASSSPGFQETQYF. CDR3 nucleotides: TGTGCCAGCAGCTCCCCCGGGTTCCAAGAGACCCAGTACTTC.

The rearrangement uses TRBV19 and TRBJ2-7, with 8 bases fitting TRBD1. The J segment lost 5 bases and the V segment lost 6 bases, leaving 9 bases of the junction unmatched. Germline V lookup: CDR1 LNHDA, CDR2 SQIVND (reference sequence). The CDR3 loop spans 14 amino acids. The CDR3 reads CASSEDRGIHEQYF. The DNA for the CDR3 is TGTGCCAGTAGCGAAGACAGGGGCATCCACGAGCAGTACTTC. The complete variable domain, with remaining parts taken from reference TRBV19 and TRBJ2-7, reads DGGITQSPKYLFRKEGQNVTLSCEQNLNHDAMYWYRQDPGQGLRLIYYSQIVNDFQKGDIAEGYSVSREKKESFPLTVTSAQKNPTAFYLCASSEDRGIHEQYFGPGTRLTVT.

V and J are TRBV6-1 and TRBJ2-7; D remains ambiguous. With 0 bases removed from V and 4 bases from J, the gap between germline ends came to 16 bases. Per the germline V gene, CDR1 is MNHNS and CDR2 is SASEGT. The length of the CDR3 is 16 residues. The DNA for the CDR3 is TGTGCCAGCAGTGAAGCATGGGTTCGGACCTCATACGAGCAGTACTTC. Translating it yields CASSEAWVRTSYEQYF.

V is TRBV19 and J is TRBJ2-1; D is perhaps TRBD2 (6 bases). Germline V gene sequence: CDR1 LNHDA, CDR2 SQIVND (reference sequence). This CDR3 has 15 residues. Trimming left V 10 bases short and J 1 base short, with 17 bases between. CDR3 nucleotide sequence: TGTGCCACCCAAACCCGCCGGGGGTCCTACAATGAGCAGTTCTTC. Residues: CATQTRRGSYNEQFF.

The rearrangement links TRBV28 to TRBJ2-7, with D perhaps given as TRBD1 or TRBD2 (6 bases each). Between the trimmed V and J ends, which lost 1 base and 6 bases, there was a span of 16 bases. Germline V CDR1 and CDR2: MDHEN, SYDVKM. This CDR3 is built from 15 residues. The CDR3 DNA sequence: TGTGCCAGCAGTTTATTCGGGGGACACCTCTCCGAGCAGTACTTC. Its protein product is CASSLFGGHLSEQYF.

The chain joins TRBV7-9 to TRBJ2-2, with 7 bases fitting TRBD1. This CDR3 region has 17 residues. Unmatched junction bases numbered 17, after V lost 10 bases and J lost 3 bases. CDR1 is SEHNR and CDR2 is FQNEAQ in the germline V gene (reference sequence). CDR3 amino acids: CATRDQPGTVDTGELFF. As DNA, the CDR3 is TGTGCCACTCGAGACCAACCCGGGACAGTCGACACCGGGGAGCTGTTTTTT.

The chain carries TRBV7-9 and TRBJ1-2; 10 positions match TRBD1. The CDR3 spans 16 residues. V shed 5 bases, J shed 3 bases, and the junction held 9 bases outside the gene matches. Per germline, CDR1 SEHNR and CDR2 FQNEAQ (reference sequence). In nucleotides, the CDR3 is TGTGCCAGCAGCACCACGAGGGACAGGGGAGACTATGGCTACACCTTC. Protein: CASSTTRDRGDYGYTF.

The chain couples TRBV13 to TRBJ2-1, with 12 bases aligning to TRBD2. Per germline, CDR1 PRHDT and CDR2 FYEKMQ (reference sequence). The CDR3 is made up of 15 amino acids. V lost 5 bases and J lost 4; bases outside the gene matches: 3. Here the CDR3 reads CASSQLAGGYNEQFF. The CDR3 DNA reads TGTGCCAGCAGCCAGCTAGCGGGAGGGTACAATGAGCAGTTCTTC.

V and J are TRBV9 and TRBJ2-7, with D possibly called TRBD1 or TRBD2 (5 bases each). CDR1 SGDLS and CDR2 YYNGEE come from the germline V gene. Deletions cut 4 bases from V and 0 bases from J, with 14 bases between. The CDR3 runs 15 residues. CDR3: CASSPMGDDSYEQYF. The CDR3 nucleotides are TGTGCCAGCAGCCCTATGGGGGACGACTCCTACGAGCAGTACTTC.

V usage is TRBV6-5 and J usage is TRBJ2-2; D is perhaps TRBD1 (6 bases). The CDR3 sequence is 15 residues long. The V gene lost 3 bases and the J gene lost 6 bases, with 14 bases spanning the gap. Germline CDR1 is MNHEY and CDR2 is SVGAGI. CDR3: CASSYAGEGPGELFF. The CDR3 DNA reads TGTGCCAGCAGTTATGCAGGGGAAGGTCCCGGGGAGCTGTTTTTT.